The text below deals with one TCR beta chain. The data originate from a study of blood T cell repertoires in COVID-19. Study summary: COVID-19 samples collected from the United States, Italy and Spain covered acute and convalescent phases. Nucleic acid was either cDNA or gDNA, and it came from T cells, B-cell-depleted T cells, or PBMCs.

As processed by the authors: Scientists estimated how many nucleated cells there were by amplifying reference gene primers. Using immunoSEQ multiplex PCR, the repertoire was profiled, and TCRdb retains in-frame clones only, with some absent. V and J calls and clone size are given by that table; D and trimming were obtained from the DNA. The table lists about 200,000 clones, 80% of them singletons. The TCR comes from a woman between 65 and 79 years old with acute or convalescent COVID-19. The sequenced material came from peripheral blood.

As DNA, the CDR3 is TGTGCCAGCAGCCACGTGACTAGCGGGAGATCTGAGCAGTTCTTC. It specifies CASSHVTSGRSEQFF. The gene calls are TRBV14 and TRBJ2-1; 12 bases fit TRBD2. The CDR3 runs 15 residues. Germline V gene sequence: CDR1 SGHDN, CDR2 FVKESK. With 3 bases clipped from V and 9 bases from J, the junction kept 6 bases outside the gene matches.